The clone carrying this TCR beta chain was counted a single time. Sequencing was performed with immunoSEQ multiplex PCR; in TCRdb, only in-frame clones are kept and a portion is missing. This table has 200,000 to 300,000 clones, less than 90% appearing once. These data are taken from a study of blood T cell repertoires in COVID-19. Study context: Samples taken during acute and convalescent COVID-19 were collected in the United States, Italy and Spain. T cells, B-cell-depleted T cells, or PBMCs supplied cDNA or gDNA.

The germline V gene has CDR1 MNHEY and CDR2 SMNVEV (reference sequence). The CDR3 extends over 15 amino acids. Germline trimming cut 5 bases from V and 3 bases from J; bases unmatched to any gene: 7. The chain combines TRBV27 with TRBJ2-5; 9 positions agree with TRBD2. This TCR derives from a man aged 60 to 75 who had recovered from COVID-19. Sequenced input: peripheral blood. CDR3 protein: CASSPATSGEETQYF. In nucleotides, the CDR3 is TGTGCCAGCAGTCCAGCGACTAGCGGTGAAGAGACCCAGTACTTC.